Listed below are T cell receptor beta chains from one sample, sequenced in a study of T cells in Graves' hyperthyroidism and ophthalmopathy. One entry per CDR3 protein results from TCRdb running MiXCR on the multiplex PCR reads. The sample has a few hundred thousand distinct CDR3 sequences, about 18% seen once. Sequences were obtained from blood. The origin of the receptors is a man aged 35 to 55 with Graves' hyperthyroidism. CDR3s include the opening cysteine and the closing phenylalanine or tryptophan. D genes are given only for firm matches. Clone size, where shown, is once, few, many, or a class for clones that have expanded.

d_call j_call cdr3_length clone_size v_call cdr3_aa cdr3_nt
- TRBJ2-7 14 - TRBV4-2 CASSQDAPIYEQYF TGTGCCAGCAGCCAAGACGCACCAATATACGAGCAGTACTTC
TRBD1 TRBJ1-3 15 few TRBV29-1 CSVATDRGPGNTIYF TGCAGCGTTGCAACCGACAGGGGGCCTGGAAACACCATATATTTT
- TRBJ1-1 13 many TRBV7-2 CASSGTRDTEAFF TGTGCCAGCAGCGGTACGCGGGACACTGAAGCTTTCTTT
- TRBJ1-1 15 many TRBV18 CASSPRGRDDTEAFF TGTGCCAGCTCACCAAGGGGCAGGGACGACACTGAAGCTTTCTTT
TRBD1 TRBJ1-1 13 many TRBV20-1 CSASRTGPTEAFF TGCAGTGCAAGCCGGACAGGGCCTACTGAAGCTTTCTTT
TRBD1 TRBJ1-2 15 - TRBV29-1 CSVTTAGGGRYGYTF TGCAGCGTCACAACGGCCGGAGGGGGCCGCTATGGCTACACCTTC
- TRBJ1-1 14 - TRBV7-9 CASSLVLVNTEAFF TGTGCCAGCAGCTTAGTGTTGGTGAACACTGAAGCTTTCTTT
- TRBJ2-7 13 - TRBV4-3 CASSQGTNYEQYF TGCGCCAGCAGCCAAGGGACTAACTACGAGCAGTACTTC
TRBD2 TRBJ2-3 17 many TRBV6-1 CASSYGLAGGNTDTQYF TGTGCCAGCAGTTACGGCCTAGCGGGGGGGAACACAGATACGCAGTATTTT
TRBD2 TRBJ2-7 15 - TRBV20-1 CSARPSGRQAGEQYF TGCAGTGCTAGACCTAGCGGGAGGCAGGCCGGCGAGCAGTACTTC
- TRBJ2-3 15 - TRBV5-1 CASSLLGDPTDTQYF TGCGCCAGCAGCTTGCTGGGGGATCCCACAGATACGCAGTATTTT
- TRBJ2-2 12 many TRBV12-3/TRBV12-4 CASSFNTGELFF TGCGCCAGCAGCTTTAACACCGGGGAGCTGTTTTTT
TRBD1 TRBJ2-2 17 few TRBV18 CASSPRGQGANTGELFF TGTGCCAGCTCACCACGCGGACAGGGGGCGAACACCGGGGAGCTGTTTTTT
- TRBJ2-6 15 many TRBV7-2 CASSSGLSGANVLTF TGTGCCAGCAGCTCAGGGTTATCTGGGGCCAACGTCCTGACTTTC
- TRBJ2-4 14 many TRBV18 CASSPPSKVDIQYF TGTGCCAGCTCACCACCGTCTAAAGTCGACATTCAGTACTTC
TRBD2 TRBJ2-3 14 - TRBV7-2 CASTERGFTDTQYF TGTGCCAGCACCGAGCGGGGTTTCACAGATACGCAGTATTTT
- TRBJ2-2 13 many TRBV11-2 CASSPTTTGELFF TGTGCCAGCAGCCCGACCACCACCGGGGAGCTGTTTTTT
- TRBJ1-2 13 many TRBV20-1 CSARLGVNYGYTF TGCAGTGCTAGATTGGGGGTCAACTATGGCTACACCTTC
- TRBJ2-1 16 many TRBV4-1 CASSQVLDGVGNEQFF TGCGCCAGCAGCCAAGTACTCGACGGGGTAGGCAATGAGCAGTTCTTC
- TRBJ1-5 13 - TRBV19 CASSISEDQPQHF TGTGCCAGTAGTATAAGTGAGGATCAGCCCCAGCATTTT
- TRBJ2-3 17 - TRBV7-4 CASSVASLFTSTDTQYF TGTGCCAGCAGCGTAGCTTCTCTTTTTACTAGCACAGATACGCAGTATTTT
- TRBJ2-5 14 few TRBV27 CASGQTANQETQYF TGTGCCAGCGGACAGACAGCAAACCAAGAGACCCAGTACTTC
- TRBJ2-7 16 many TRBV7-9 CASSFSTGTARDEQYF TGTGCCAGCAGCTTCTCGACCGGGACGGCTCGCGACGAGCAGTACTTC
TRBD1 TRBJ2-7 15 many TRBV11-2 CASSLDRQGAYEQYF TGTGCCAGCAGCTTAGATCGACAGGGCGCCTACGAGCAGTACTTC
- TRBJ2-3 11 many TRBV12-3/TRBV12-4 CASRTTDTQYF TGTGCCAGCAGAACCACAGATACGCAGTATTTT
- TRBJ1-5 15 - TRBV3-1 CASSLLSDSSQPQHF TGTGCCAGCAGCCTTCTCTCGGACAGCAGTCAGCCCCAGCATTTT